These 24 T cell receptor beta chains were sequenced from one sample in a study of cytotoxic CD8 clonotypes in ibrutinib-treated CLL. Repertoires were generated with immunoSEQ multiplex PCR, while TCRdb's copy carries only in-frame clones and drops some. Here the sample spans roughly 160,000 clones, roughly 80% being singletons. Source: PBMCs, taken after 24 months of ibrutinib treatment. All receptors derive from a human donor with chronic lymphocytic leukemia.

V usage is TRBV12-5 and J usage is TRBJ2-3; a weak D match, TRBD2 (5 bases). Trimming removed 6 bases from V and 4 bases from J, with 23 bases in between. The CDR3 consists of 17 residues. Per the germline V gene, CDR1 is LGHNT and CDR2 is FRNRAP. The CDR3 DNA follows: TGTGCTAGTGGCCTCCTCGGGAACACTCGGGCCGCAGATACGCAGTATTTT. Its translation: CASGLLGNTRAADTQYF.

In nucleotides, the CDR3 is TGTGCCAGCAGCTTTGGAGATTGGTATGCAGATACGCAGTATTTT. Translation: CASSFGDWYADTQYF. The rearrangement links TRBV11-2 to TRBJ2-3; D is unresolved. The CDR3 runs 15 residues. Germline loops: CDR1 SGHAT, CDR2 FQNNGV. V lost 3 bases and J 4 bases, leaving 14 bases between the germline ends.

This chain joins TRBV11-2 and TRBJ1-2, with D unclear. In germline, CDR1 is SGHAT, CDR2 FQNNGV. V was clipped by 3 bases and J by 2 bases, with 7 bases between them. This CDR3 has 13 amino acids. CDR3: CASSFGRNYGYTF. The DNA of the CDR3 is TGTGCCAGCAGCTTCGGACGGAACTATGGCTACACCTTC.

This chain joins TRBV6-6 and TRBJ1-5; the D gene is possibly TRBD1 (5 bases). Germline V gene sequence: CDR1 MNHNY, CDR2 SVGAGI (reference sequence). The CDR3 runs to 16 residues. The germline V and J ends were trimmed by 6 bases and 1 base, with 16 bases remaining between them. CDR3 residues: CASRASRDRSNQPQHF. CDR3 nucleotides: TGTGCCAGCAGGGCCTCCCGCGACAGAAGCAATCAGCCCCAGCATTTT.

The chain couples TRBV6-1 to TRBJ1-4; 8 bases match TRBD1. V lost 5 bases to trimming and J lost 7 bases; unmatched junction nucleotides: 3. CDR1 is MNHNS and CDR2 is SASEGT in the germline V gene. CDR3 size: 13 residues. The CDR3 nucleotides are TGTGCCAGCAGTTTAACAGGGGGTGAAAAACTGTTTTTT. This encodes CASSLTGGEKLFF.

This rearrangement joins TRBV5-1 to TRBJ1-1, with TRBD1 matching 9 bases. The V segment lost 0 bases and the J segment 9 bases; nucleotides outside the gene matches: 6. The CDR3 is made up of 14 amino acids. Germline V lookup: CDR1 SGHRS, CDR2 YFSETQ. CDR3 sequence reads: CASSLGGQGRKAFF. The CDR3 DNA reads TGCGCCAGCAGCTTGGGCGGACAGGGGCGAAAAGCTTTCTTT.

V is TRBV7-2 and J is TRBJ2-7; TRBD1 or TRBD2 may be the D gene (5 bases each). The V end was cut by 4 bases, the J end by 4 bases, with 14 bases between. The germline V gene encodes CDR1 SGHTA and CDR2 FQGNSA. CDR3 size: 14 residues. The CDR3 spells CASSSRDGKYEQYF. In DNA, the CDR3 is TGTGCCAGCAGCTCCCGGGACGGAAAATACGAGCAGTACTTC.

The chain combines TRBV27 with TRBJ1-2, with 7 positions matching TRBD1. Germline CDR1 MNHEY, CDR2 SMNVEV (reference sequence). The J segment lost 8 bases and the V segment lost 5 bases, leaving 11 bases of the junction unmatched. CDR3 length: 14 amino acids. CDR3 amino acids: CASSPSRGSGGYTF. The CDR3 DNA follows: TGTGCCAGCAGTCCGAGCAGGGGGTCGGGAGGCTACACCTTC.

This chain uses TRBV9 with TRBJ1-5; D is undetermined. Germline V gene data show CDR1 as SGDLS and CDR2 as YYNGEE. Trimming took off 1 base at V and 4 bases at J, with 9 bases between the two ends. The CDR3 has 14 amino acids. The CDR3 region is CASSVLDQNQPQHF. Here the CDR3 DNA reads TGTGCCAGCAGCGTACTGGACCAAAATCAGCCCCAGCATTTT.

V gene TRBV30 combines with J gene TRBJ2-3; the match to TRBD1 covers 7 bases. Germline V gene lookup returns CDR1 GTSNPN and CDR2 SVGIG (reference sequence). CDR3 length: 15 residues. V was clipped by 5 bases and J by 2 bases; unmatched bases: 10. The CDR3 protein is CAWRRQGRDTDTQYF. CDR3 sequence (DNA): TGTGCCTGGCGACGACAGGGAAGGGACACAGATACGCAGTATTTT.

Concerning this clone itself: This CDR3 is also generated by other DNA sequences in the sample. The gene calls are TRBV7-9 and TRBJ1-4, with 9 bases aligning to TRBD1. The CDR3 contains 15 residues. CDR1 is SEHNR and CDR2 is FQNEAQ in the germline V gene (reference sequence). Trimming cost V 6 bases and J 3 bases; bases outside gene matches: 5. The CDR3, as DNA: TGTGCCAGCAGTTTACAGGGGGCGGCTAATGAAAAACTGTTTTTT. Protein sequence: CASSLQGAANEKLFF.

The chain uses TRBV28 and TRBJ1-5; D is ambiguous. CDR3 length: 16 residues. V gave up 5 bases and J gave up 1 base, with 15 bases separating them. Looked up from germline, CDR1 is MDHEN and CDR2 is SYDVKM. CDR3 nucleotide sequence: TGTGCCAGCAGTCTTCTGGGTGGGGAGAGCAATCAGCCCCAGCATTTT. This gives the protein CASSLLGGESNQPQHF.

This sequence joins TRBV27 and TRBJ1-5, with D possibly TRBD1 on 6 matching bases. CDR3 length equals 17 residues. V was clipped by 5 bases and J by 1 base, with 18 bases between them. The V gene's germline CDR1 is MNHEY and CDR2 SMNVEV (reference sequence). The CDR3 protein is CASSGSGGRGSNQPQHF. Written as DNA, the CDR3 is TGTGCCAGCAGTGGGAGTGGGGGGCGAGGAAGCAATCAGCCCCAGCATTTT.

The CDR3 bases are TGTGCCAGCAGCCAAGATTTATACACTGAAGCTTTCTTT. This gives the protein CASSQDLYTEAFF. V gene TRBV14 combines with J gene TRBJ1-1; D is unresolved. CDR1 SGHDN and CDR2 FVKESK come from the germline V gene. The CDR3 is 13 amino acids. Trimming cost V 0 bases and J 3 bases, with 5 bases left between them.

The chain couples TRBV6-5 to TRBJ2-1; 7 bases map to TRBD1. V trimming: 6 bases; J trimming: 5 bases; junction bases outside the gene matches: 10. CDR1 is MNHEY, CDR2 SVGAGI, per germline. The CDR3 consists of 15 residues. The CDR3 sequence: CASSLAGDRDNEQFF. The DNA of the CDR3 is TGTGCCAGCAGCCTAGCCGGGGACAGAGACAATGAGCAGTTCTTC.

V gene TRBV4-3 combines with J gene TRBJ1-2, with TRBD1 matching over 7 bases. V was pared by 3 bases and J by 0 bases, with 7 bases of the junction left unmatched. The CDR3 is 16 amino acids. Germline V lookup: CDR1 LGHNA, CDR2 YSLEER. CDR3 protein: CASSQEQGIPNYGYTF. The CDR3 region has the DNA TGCGCCAGCAGCCAGGAACAGGGGATTCCTAACTATGGCTACACCTTC.

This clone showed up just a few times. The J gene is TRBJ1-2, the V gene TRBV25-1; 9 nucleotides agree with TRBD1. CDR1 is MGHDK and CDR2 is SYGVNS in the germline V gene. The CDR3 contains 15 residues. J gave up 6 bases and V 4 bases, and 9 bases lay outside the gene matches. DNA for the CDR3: TGTGCCAGCAGTGTCGTGACAGGGGGGCGCGATGGCTACACCTTC. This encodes CASSVVTGGRDGYTF.

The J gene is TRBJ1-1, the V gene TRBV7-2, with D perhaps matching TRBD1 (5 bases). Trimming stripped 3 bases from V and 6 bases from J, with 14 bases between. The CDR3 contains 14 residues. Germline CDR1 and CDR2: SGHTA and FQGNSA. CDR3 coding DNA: TGTGCCAGCAGCTTCCGCGTGGGGGAGGCTGAAGCTTTCTTT. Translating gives CASSFRVGEAEAFF.

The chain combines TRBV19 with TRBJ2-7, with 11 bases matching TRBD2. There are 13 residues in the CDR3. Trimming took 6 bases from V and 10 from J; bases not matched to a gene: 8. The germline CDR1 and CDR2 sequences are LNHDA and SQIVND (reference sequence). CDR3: CASRSELAGVQYF. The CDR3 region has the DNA TGTGCCAGTAGGTCCGAACTAGCGGGAGTTCAGTACTTC.

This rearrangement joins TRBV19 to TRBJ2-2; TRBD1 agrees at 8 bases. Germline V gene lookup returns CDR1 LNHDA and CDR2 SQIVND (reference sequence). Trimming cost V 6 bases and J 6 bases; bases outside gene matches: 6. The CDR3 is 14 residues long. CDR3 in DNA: TGTGCCAGTAGCAGCGACAGGGGAGCCGGGGAGCTGTTTTTT. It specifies CASSSDRGAGELFF.

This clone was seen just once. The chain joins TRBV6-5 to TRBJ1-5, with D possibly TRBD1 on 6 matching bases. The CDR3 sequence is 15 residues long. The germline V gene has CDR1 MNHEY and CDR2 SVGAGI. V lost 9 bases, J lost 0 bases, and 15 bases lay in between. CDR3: CASIRQAHSNQPQHF. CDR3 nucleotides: TGTGCCAGTATCAGACAGGCCCATAGCAATCAGCCCCAGCATTTT.

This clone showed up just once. CDR3 DNA sequence: TGTGCCAGCAGCGTAGGAGTAGCTAGCTTAGTCGAGCAGTACTTC. Residues: CASSVGVASLVEQYF. The chain links TRBV9 to TRBJ2-7; D possibly corresponds to TRBD2 (5 bases). CDR1 is SGDLS, CDR2 YYNGEE, per germline. The CDR3 has 15 residues. Trimming took off 0 bases at V and 6 bases at J, with 16 bases between the two ends.

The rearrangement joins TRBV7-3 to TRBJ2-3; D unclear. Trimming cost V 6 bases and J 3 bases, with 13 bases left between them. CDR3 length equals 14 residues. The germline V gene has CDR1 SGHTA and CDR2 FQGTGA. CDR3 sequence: CASRLKEPTDTQYF. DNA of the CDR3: TGTGCCAGCAGACTAAAGGAGCCGACAGATACGCAGTATTTT.

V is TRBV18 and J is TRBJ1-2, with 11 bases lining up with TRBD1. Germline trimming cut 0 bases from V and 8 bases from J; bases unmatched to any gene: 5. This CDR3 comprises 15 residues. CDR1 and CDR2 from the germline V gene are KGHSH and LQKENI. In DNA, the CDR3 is TGTGCCAGCTCACCACCGGGGACAGGGGGATGGGGCTACACCTTC. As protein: CASSPPGTGGWGYTF.